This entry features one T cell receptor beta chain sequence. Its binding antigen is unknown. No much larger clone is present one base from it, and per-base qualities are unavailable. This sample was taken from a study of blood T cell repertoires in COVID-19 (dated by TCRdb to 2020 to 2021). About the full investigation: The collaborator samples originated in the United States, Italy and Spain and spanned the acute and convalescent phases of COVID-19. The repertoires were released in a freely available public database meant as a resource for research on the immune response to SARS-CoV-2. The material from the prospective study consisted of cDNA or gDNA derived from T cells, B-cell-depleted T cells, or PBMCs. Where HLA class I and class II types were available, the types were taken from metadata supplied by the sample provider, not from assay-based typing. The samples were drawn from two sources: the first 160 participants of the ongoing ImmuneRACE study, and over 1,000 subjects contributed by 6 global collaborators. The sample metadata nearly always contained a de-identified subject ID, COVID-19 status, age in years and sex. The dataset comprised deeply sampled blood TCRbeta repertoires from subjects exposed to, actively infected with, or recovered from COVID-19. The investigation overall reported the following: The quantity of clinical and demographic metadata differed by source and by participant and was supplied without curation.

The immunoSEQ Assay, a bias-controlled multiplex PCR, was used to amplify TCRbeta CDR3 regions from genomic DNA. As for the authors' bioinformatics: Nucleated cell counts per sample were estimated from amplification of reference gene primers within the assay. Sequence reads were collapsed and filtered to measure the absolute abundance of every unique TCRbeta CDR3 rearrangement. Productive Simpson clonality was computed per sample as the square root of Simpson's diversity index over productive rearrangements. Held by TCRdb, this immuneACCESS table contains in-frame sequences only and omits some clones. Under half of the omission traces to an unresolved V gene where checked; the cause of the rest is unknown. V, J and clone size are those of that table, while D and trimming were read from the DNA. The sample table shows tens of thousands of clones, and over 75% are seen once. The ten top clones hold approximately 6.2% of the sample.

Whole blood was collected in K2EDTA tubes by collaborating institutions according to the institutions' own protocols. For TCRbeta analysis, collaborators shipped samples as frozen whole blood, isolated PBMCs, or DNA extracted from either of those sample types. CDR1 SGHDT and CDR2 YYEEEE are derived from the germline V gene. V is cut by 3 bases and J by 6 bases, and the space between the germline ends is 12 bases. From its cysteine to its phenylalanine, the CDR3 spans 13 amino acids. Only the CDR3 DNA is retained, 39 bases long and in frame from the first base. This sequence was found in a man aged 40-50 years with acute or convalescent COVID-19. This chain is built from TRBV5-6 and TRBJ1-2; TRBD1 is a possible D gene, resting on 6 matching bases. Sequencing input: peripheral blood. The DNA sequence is TGTGCCAGCAGCTCGTTCGCAGGGGATGGCTACACCTTC. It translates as CASSSFAGDGYTF. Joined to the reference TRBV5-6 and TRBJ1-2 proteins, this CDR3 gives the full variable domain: DAGVTQSPTHLIKTRGQQVTLRCSPKSGHDTVSWYQQALGQGPQFIFQYYEEEERQRGNFPDRFSGHQFPNYSSELNVNALLLGDSALYLCASSSFAGDGYTFGSGTRLTVV.